Listed here are 10 T cell receptor beta chains from one sample, sequenced in a study of tumour-infiltrating T cells in Burkitt lymphoma. Sequencing was performed with immunoSEQ multiplex PCR; in TCRdb, only in-frame clones are kept and a portion is missing. This table holds 13,000 or so clones, over 75% found once. The material sequenced was tumor tissue. The receptors were sampled from a human donor with diffuse large B-cell lymphoma.

The rearrangement links TRBV29-1 to TRBJ1-1, with 7 bases fitting TRBD1. This CDR3 has 13 amino acids. CDR1 is SQVTM, CDR2 ANQGSEA, per germline. The CDR3 here is CSGRRGPYTEAFF. DNA of the CDR3: TGCAGTGGGAGGAGGGGGCCGTACACTGAAGCTTTCTTT.

This sequence joins TRBV10-3 and TRBJ2-1; TRBD2 agrees at 7 bases. After removal of 7 bases from V and 4 bases from J, the junction contained 10 bases not matched to a gene. The germline CDR1 and CDR2 sequences are ENHRY and SYGVKD. The length of the CDR3 is 15 residues. The CDR3 nucleotides read TGTGCCATCATGGCGCCTAGCGGTGAATACAATGAGCAGTTCTTC. Protein sequence: CAIMAPSGEYNEQFF.

The V gene is TRBV13, the J gene TRBJ1-2; D unclear. The CDR3 is 13 residues long. Trimming left V 0 bases short and J 2 bases short, with 4 bases between. Germline CDR1 and CDR2: PRHDT and FYEKMQ (reference sequence). The CDR3 region is CASSLGGNYGYTF. For the CDR3, the DNA is TGTGCCAGCAGCTTAGGAGGAAACTATGGCTACACCTTC.

Within the sample, this clone is medium-sized. This CDR3 is also generated by other DNA sequences in the sample. The chain uses TRBV14 and TRBJ2-4, with 10 bases matching TRBD1. The CDR3 extends over 14 amino acids. The V segment lost 3 bases and the J segment 7 bases; nucleotides outside the gene matches: 3. The germline gives CDR1 SGHDN, CDR2 FVKESK. The CDR3 DNA reads as TGTGCCAGCAGCCAGAGGACAGGGGGTAACATTCAGTACTTC. It yields the protein CASSQRTGGNIQYF.

V gene TRBV19 combines with J gene TRBJ2-1; D gene ambiguous. CDR1 LNHDA and CDR2 SQIVND come from the germline V gene (reference sequence). Trimming shortened V by 2 bases and J by 3 bases, and 8 bases separated the two germline ends. The CDR3 has 14 residues. The CDR3 loop is CASSILANYNEQFF. The CDR3 region has the DNA TGTGCCAGTAGTATATTGGCCAACTACAATGAGCAGTTCTTC.

This chain joins TRBV5-4 and TRBJ2-7; no clear D. Per the germline V gene, CDR1 is SGHNT and CDR2 is YYREEE (reference sequence). The CDR3 is 14 residues long. V was clipped by 0 bases and J by 4 bases, with 11 bases between them. The CDR3 coding sequence is TGTGCCAGCAGCTTGGCCAGTCAAGGGTACGAGCAGTACTTC. It yields the protein CASSLASQGYEQYF.

The rearrangement joins TRBV10-3 to TRBJ2-7, with D possibly being TRBD1 or TRBD2 (5 bases each). CDR1 is ENHRY and CDR2 is SYGVKD in the germline V gene. There are 14 residues in the CDR3. The ends were cut back, 4 bases at V and 0 bases at J, with 10 bases in the middle. This CDR3 reads CAISATGTSYEQYF. The CDR3 nucleotides read TGTGCCATCAGTGCCACCGGGACCTCCTACGAGCAGTACTTC.

The rearrangement uses TRBV7-8 and TRBJ2-7; 11 bases are a match to TRBD1. Germline CDR1 and CDR2: SGHVS and FQNEAQ. CDR3 size: 14 residues. J gave up 5 bases and V 2 bases, and 2 bases lay outside the gene matches. The CDR3 region has the DNA TGTGCCAGCAGCTTAAGGGACAGGGGGAACGAGCAGTACTTC. Translation gives CASSLRDRGNEQYF.

The J gene is TRBJ1-4, the V gene TRBV27; 10 nucleotides agree with TRBD1. The ends lost 6 bases at V and 7 bases at J; junction bases unmatched: 11. The CDR3 length is 16 residues. The germline CDR1 and CDR2 sequences are MNHEY and SMNVEV (reference sequence). In nucleotides, the CDR3 is TGTGCCAGCAGCGAAGGTAAACGGGACAGGGGTGAAAAACTGTTTTTT. Translated: CASSEGKRDRGEKLFF.

This clone was found a few times. V is TRBV13 and J is TRBJ2-3, with 11 nucleotides matching TRBD2. From germline, CDR1 is PRHDT and CDR2 FYEKMQ (reference sequence). After removal of 7 bases from V and 5 bases from J, the junction contained 5 bases not matched to a gene. This CDR3 has 14 amino acids. DNA for the CDR3: TGTGCCAGCAACCTAGCGGGGGGAGGAGATACGCAGTATTTT. The encoded protein is CASNLAGGGDTQYF.